The 27 T cell receptor beta chains reported below all come from one sample, sequenced in a study of CD8+ T cells in alopecia areata. The treatment denotes: oral pan-JAK inhibitor, 5-10 mg twice daily. RNA extraction and reverse transcription yielded cDNA as sequencing template. Repertoires were generated with immunoSEQ multiplex PCR, while TCRdb's copy carries only in-frame clones and drops some. The top ten hold about 1.7% of the sample, which has around 270,000 clones, 58% seen once. This specimen consisted of CD4+ T cells sorted from blood, obtained at week 24, from a patient treated with tofacitinib. The receptors were sampled from a human donor with alopecia areata.

The chain combines TRBV4-1 with TRBJ1-2, with 8 bases that match TRBD1. V shed 4 bases and J 3 bases; nucleotides not matched to a gene: 4. The CDR3 contains 14 residues. Germline V gene lookup returns CDR1 MGHRA and CDR2 YSYEKL. Here the CDR3 DNA reads TGCGCCAGCAGCCCCCCGACAGGGGACTATGGCTACACCTTC. Protein product: CASSPPTGDYGYTF.

V gene TRBV4-1 combines with J gene TRBJ2-1, with TRBD2 as a possible D gene (5 bases). Germline values: CDR1 MGHRA, CDR2 YSYEKL. CDR3 size: 14 residues. V lost 0 bases to trimming and J lost 12 bases, with 15 bases between them. The DNA for the CDR3 is TGCGCCAGCAGCCAAGATAGGAGGACCCCTAGGCAGTTCTTC. It is translated as CASSQDRRTPRQFF.

The J gene is TRBJ1-5, the V gene TRBV30; D remains unclear. Germline CDR1 and CDR2: GTSNPN and SVGIG (reference sequence). The CDR3 runs to 14 residues. V lost 6 bases and J lost 0, with 12 bases in between. The CDR3 is CACWTGYSNQPQHF. The CDR3, as DNA: TGTGCCTGTTGGACGGGGTATAGCAATCAGCCCCAGCATTTT.

Only one count was recorded for this clone. This chain links TRBV6-5 with TRBJ2-7; TRBD1 aligns across 8 bases. The V and J ends lost 7 bases and 8 bases, in that order; junction bases with no gene match: 10. The CDR3 is 13 residues long. Germline CDR1 and CDR2: MNHEY and SVGAGI. The CDR3 coding sequence is TGTGCCAGCAACCTCAGGGGGCAAATTAAGCAGTACTTC. It yields the protein CASNLRGQIKQYF.

The chain couples TRBV14 to TRBJ1-2; D remains ambiguous. V was cut by 4 bases and J by 4 bases, with 13 bases left in between. The CDR3 extends over 14 amino acids. The germline V gene has CDR1 SGHDN and CDR2 FVKESK. The CDR3 region has the DNA TGTGCCAGCAGCCGAGATCCCCGGGGCTATGGCTACACCTTC. This codes for CASSRDPRGYGYTF.

This sequence joins TRBV25-1 and TRBJ1-2, with D possibly TRBD1 on 5 matching bases. V was pared by 4 bases and J by 4 bases, with 10 bases between. Looked up from germline, CDR1 is MGHDK and CDR2 is SYGVNS. The CDR3 totals 13 residues. The CDR3 is CASSVTGTYGYTF. CDR3 nucleotides: TGTGCCAGCAGTGTTACCGGGACCTATGGCTACACCTTC.

This clone was seen a few times. The chain employs TRBV29-1 and TRBJ2-7; the match to TRBD1 covers 8 bases. With 4 bases clipped from V and 3 bases from J, the junction kept 8 bases outside the gene matches. Germline-derived CDR1 and CDR2 are SQVTM and ANQGSEA. The CDR3 contains 14 residues. CDR3 nucleotides: TGCAGCGTTGTTCCCGGGACAGGAGGCTACGAGCAGTACTTC. Translating gives CSVVPGTGGYEQYF.

The chain links TRBV9 to TRBJ1-6, with D unclear. CDR1 SGDLS and CDR2 YYNGEE come from the germline V gene. The CDR3 consists of 13 residues. Trimming cost V 0 bases and J 8 bases, with 6 bases left between them. This CDR3 is CASSVGADSPLHF. The CDR3 DNA reads TGTGCCAGCAGCGTAGGGGCAGATTCACCCCTCCACTTT.

This rearrangement joins TRBV10-3 to TRBJ2-5; D possibly uses TRBD1 or TRBD2 (5 bases each). Trimming removed 6 bases at V and 1 base at J, with 12 bases between. The germline V gene has CDR1 ENHRY and CDR2 SYGVKD. The CDR3 sequence is 14 residues long. DNA of the CDR3: TGTGCCATCAGCGGGGACGGGTTCCAAGAGACCCAGTACTTC. It codes for CAISGDGFQETQYF.

The chain recombines TRBV25-1 with TRBJ2-5; 7 bases are shared with TRBD1. CDR1 MGHDK and CDR2 SYGVNS come from the germline V gene. Trimming at V came to 0 bases and at J to 4 bases, leaving 8 bases not matched to a gene. The CDR3 runs 16 residues. The DNA of the CDR3 is TGTGCCAGCAGTGAATATAGAGGAACAGGGGCAGAGACCCAGTACTTC. It encodes CASSEYRGTGAETQYF.

CDR3 coding DNA: TGTGCCAGCAGTTTACGACAGTCGGCCTACAATGAGCAGTTCTTC. It codes for CASSLRQSAYNEQFF. The V call is TRBV6-5, the J call TRBJ2-1; tentatively, D is TRBD1 (5 bases). Trimming removed 4 bases from V and 2 bases from J, with 12 bases in between. The CDR3 totals 15 residues. The germline V gene has CDR1 MNHEY and CDR2 SVGAGI.

In this sample, this clone turned up a few times. This chain links TRBV29-1 with TRBJ1-1, with D uncertain. The CDR3 extends over 14 amino acids. V lost 3 bases to trimming and J lost 5 bases, with 16 bases between them. CDR1 and CDR2 (germline): SQVTM, ANQGSEA. The CDR3 nucleotides are TGCAGCGTTGAGAGCGCGGGTCAGTGGACTGAAGCTTTCTTT. Protein product: CSVESAGQWTEAFF.

V usage is TRBV7-2 and J usage is TRBJ1-1; maybe TRBD1 (5 bases). Germline CDR1 reads SGHTA; CDR2 reads FQGNSA. CDR3 length equals 15 residues. V dropped 2 bases and J dropped 3 bases, with 13 bases sitting between them. Written as DNA, the CDR3 is TGTGCCAGCAGCTTATCCCCAGGGTTGGACACTGAAGCTTTCTTT. It specifies CASSLSPGLDTEAFF.

J is TRBJ2-3 and V is TRBV2; 7 bases match TRBD1. The germline CDR1 and CDR2 sequences are SNHLY and FYNNEI. This CDR3 region has 15 residues. The J segment lost 3 bases and the V segment lost 5 bases, leaving 8 bases of the junction unmatched. DNA of the CDR3: TGTGCCAGCAGTAGGGACAGAAGAGGGACAGATACGCAGTATTTT. Translated: CASSRDRRGTDTQYF.

This chain uses TRBV30 with TRBJ1-6; 11 bases are shared with TRBD1. The CDR3 extends over 15 amino acids. The V segment lost 2 bases and the J segment 8 bases; nucleotides outside the gene matches: 5. The germline V gene has CDR1 GTSNPN and CDR2 SVGIG (reference sequence). In nucleotides, the CDR3 is TGTGCCTGGAGTTCCTTGGACAGGGGGCATTCACCCCTCCACTTT. Protein: CAWSSLDRGHSPLHF.

The chain couples TRBV12-5 to TRBJ1-4; no definite D call. The CDR3 is 13 residues long. Looked up from germline, CDR1 is LGHNT and CDR2 is FRNRAP. V gave up 1 base and J gave up 5 bases, with 5 bases separating them. In DNA, the CDR3 is TGTGCTAGTGGTTTGGGACAAAATGAAAAACTGTTTTTT. This codes for CASGLGQNEKLFF.

The sample holds one count of this clone. The J gene is TRBJ1-2, the V gene TRBV4-2; no clear D gene. Germline V gene data show CDR1 as LGHNA and CDR2 as YNFKEQ. This CDR3 is built from 15 residues. Trimming left V 4 bases short and J 6 bases short, with 18 bases between. This CDR3 reads CASSPPRAGVHGYTF. CDR3 nucleotide sequence: TGTGCCAGCAGCCCCCCCCGGGCTGGTGTTCATGGCTACACCTTC.

The rearrangement links TRBV30 to TRBJ1-5; 7 bases agree with TRBD1. The V and J ends lost 2 bases and 7 bases, in that order; junction bases with no gene match: 8. CDR1 and CDR2 from the germline V gene are GTSNPN and SVGIG (reference sequence). This CDR3 comprises 14 residues. CDR3 loop: CAWSYRGGGQPQHF. CDR3 sequence (DNA): TGTGCCTGGAGTTACAGGGGCGGAGGGCAGCCCCAGCATTTT.

The chain combines TRBV14 with TRBJ2-7; D may be TRBD2 (6 bases). The V gene's germline CDR1 is SGHDN and CDR2 FVKESK. Trimming took 10 bases from V and 11 from J, leaving 12 bases between them. This CDR3 region has 9 residues. The CDR3 bases are TGTGCCACCAGTGGGGGGAAGTACTTC. It specifies CATSGGKYF.

In this sample, this clone turned up a few times. This chain joins TRBV30 and TRBJ2-5; 7 bases line up with TRBD2. The length of the CDR3 is 13 residues. Per germline, CDR1 GTSNPN and CDR2 SVGIG (reference sequence). V was pared by 2 bases and J by 2 bases, with 2 bases of the junction left unmatched. The CDR3 region has the DNA TGTGCCTGGAGTATGGGGGGGCAAGAGACCCAGTACTTC. Its protein product is CAWSMGGQETQYF.

The rearrangement joins TRBV18 to TRBJ2-6; D gene ambiguous. The CDR3 totals 16 residues. The V and J ends lost 2 bases and 0 bases respectively, with 8 bases between them. Germline V CDR1 and CDR2: KGHSH, LQKENI. The CDR3 nucleotides read TGTGCCAGCTCACCAGGTCCAGACTCTGGGGCCAACGTCCTGACTTTC. This encodes CASSPGPDSGANVLTF.

The chain carries TRBV15 and TRBJ2-7; D ambiguous. CDR1 and CDR2 from the germline V gene are LNHNV and YYDKDF (reference sequence). The CDR3 runs to 15 residues. Trimming left V 0 bases short and J 1 base short, with 10 bases between. This CDR3 reads CATSRDKARSYEQYF. CDR3 bases: TGTGCCACCAGCAGAGATAAGGCAAGGTCCTACGAGCAGTACTTC.

The rearrangement links TRBV25-1 to TRBJ1-2; 7 nucleotides line up with TRBD1. Losses at the gene ends were 2 bases for V and 0 bases for J; bases not matched to a gene: 3. This CDR3 contains 15 residues. Germline assignment: CDR1 MGHDK and CDR2 SYGVNS. Here the CDR3 reads CASSEPGTANYGYTF. In nucleotides, the CDR3 is TGTGCCAGCAGTGAACCCGGGACAGCTAACTATGGCTACACCTTC.

The rearrangement links TRBV5-4 to TRBJ2-1; TRBD1 aligns across 7 bases. The trim removed 4 bases at V and 3 bases at J, leaving 4 bases unmatched. Germline assignment: CDR1 SGHNT and CDR2 YYREEE (reference sequence). The CDR3 sequence is 14 residues long. For the CDR3, the DNA is TGTGCCAGCAGCCGACAGGGCTTCTACAATGAGCAGTTCTTC. Translated: CASSRQGFYNEQFF.

This clone was detected only a few times. The chain has TRBV27 and TRBJ1-2; 9 bases match TRBD1. J lost 3 bases, V lost 5 bases, and 7 bases had no gene match. The germline gives CDR1 MNHEY, CDR2 SMNVEV (reference sequence). The CDR3 contains 15 residues. The CDR3 loop reads CASSPTGGLDYGYTF. CDR3 bases: TGTGCCAGCAGTCCAACAGGGGGCTTGGACTATGGCTACACCTTC.

The chain has TRBV30 and TRBJ1-1; 8 bases fit TRBD1. The CDR3 is 13 residues long. CDR1 and CDR2 (germline): GTSNPN, SVGIG (reference sequence). V shed 5 bases and J 1 base; nucleotides not matched to a gene: 3. CDR3 nucleotides: TGTGCCTGGGGGGACAGGCCGAACACTGAAGCTTTCTTT. Amino acids: CAWGDRPNTEAFF.

This clone was seen a handful of times. This chain uses TRBV14 with TRBJ2-5; 11 bases fit TRBD2. CDR1 and CDR2 (germline): SGHDN, FVKESK. This CDR3 contains 15 residues. Trimming removed 4 bases from V and 4 bases from J; junction bases left unmatched: 5. CDR3 nucleotides: TGTGCCAGCAGCCGCAGTGGGACTAGCGGAGAGACCCAGTACTTC. Translation: CASSRSGTSGETQYF. The full variable domain, rest sourced from reference TRBV14 and TRBJ2-5, is EAGVTQFPSHSVIEKGQTVTLRCDPISGHDNLYWYRRVMGKEIKFLLHFVKESKQDESGMPNNRFLAERTGGTYSTLKVQPAELEDSGVYFCASSRSGTSGETQYFGPGTRLLVL.